This T cell receptor (beta chain) was found in a study of blood T cell repertoires in COVID-19. Study-level information: Sample material is recorded as cDNA or gDNA derived from T cells, B-cell-depleted T cells, or PBMCs.

Methods used by the authors: Reference gene primer amplification in the assay estimated nucleated cell counts. Only in-frame clones appear in the TCRdb table, and some are missing; sequencing was by immunoSEQ multiplex PCR. V and J calls and clone size are as listed in that table; D and trimming were resolved from the DNA. Altogether some 290,000 clones are present, 90% being singletons, with the ten largest covering 0.8% to 1.3%. The V gene's germline CDR1 is MGHRA and CDR2 YSYEKL. Trimming left V 0 bases short and J 0 bases short, with 13 bases between. This CDR3 has 17 residues. The V gene is TRBV4-1, the J gene TRBJ2-3; D perhaps matches TRBD1 (5 bases). The receptor was derived from a woman in her 40s with COVID-19, enrolled during active disease. Sequenced material: peripheral blood. The CDR3 loop is CASSQDPGAGSTDTQYF. The CDR3 DNA is TGCGCCAGCAGCCAAGATCCTGGGGCAGGGAGCACAGATACGCAGTATTTT.